The TCR beta chain under discussion was sequenced for a study of cytomegalovirus exposure and HLA in healthy donors listed by TCRdb under 2017. About the investigation overall: In an earlier analysis of under 750 of the donors, approximately 300 Gb of sequence data and 100 million or so unique TCR beta sequences from 180 million or so T cells were reported. To study patterns of TCR occurrence, a later analysis re-analyzed previously published TCR beta repertoires from several hundred donors and added high-resolution HLA genotyping. Among about 400 genotyped donors of the cohort, an average of around 220,000 unique TCR beta nucleotide sequences was sequenced per donor, of which roughly 18% were non-productive. Four to six DR-DQ haplotypes were handled as single units for association and clustering, since linkage in the cohort was strong. All discovery cohort repertoires had been generated on a single sequencing platform. Donor age, sex, ethnicity and CMV serostatus were collected together with the repertoire data. In the later analysis, no new phenotypic data were used to find candidate immune exposures; instead, reliance was placed on TCR beta sequences and their occurrence across donors. The T cell repertoires of several hundred subjects were profiled by immunosequencing and related to cytomegalovirus serostatus. The study combined high-throughput TCR immunosequencing, statistical association of individual TCRs with disease status, and machine learning to predict cytomegalovirus infection status. Typing coverage varied by locus: roughly 620-640 donors for A, B, C, DRB1 and DQB1; approximately 560 for DQA1; around 570 for DPA1; about 450 for DPB1. HLA typing covered class I and class II loci at four-digit resolution. A later genetic analysis took genome-wide SNP genotypes for about 55% of the 666 donors and used that subset as a discovery cohort. Approximately 330 gigabases of sequencing data and roughly 81 million unique TCR sequences made up an early release that covered roughly 670 HLA-typed donors. A separate validation cohort of approximately 120 different subjects was used in addition to the approximately 700-subject first cohort. Among the roughly 410 genotyped donors, about 85% belonged to the genetic ancestry cluster associated with self-reported Caucasian donors. The aim of the study was to test whether cataloging public T cell receptors could identify signatures of past pathogen exposure. To decide whether each TCR beta V gene segment behaved as functional or pseudogenic, an earlier analysis of approximately 600 of the donors relied on high-throughput TCR beta sequencing.

The CDR3 spans 14 residues, from the cysteine through the phenylalanine. Only CDR3 DNA is held: 42 bases, read in frame from base 1. Germline trimming: 5 bases from V, 4 bases from J; junction bases outside gene matches: 6. CDR1 SGHTS and CDR2 YDEGEE were looked up in the germline V gene. The investigation overall reported the following: In a later analysis, TCR association rates were found to vary across HLA loci, with the most associated TCRs seen for DRB1 alleles and the fewest for HLA-C alleles. An earlier analysis of 587 of the donors showed that most TCR beta V segments appeared in productive rearrangements either about 87% or about 30% of the time, which broadly matched IMGT annotations. Assigning TCR associations to individual alleles was difficult when HLA alleles, especially DR and DQ, strongly co-occurred. Because HLA typing was missing for some donors at each locus, association tests included only the typed subset. Three of the identified cytomegalovirus-associated TCR beta chains were confirmed in vitro to be specific for cytomegalovirus antigens. According to a later analysis, most CMV-associated TCR beta chains appeared to be HLA-restricted, and the HLA associations seemed to be driven largely by CMV exposure. In the study, roughly 160 TCR beta chains were listed as associated with cytomegalovirus. The only immune exposure information available for the cohort was CMV serostatus. Sequencing depth was assumed to be roughly uniform across donors in the presence/absence analyses, though that assumption may not hold. A further reported finding was that TCR beta sequences accurately predicted the HLA-A and HLA-B alleles for most subjects in the first cohort. Correlated functional status among segregating V segments might reflect linkage disequilibrium, but an unknown experimental factor could not be ruled out. An association between a missense DCLRE1C variant and V-gene and J-gene trimming of TCR beta chains was found in a later genetic analysis and replicated in an independent cohort. Across donors, most TCR sequences were observed very rarely, whereas some public TCRs were present in many individuals. The earlier analysis of almost 600 of the donors excluded 15 to 20 rarely observed V segments, including chromosome 9 orphons, because counts were too low. Some IMGT-functional V segments, including TRBV6-2 and TRBV6-3, could not be distinguished by the 87-base-pair reads and were therefore excluded. The authors suggested that the approach could potentially be extended to other disease states and immunological phenotypes. In a later analysis, several top co-occurrence clusters were reported to appear linked to parvovirus B19, influenza, CMV and Epstein-Barr virus. A later analysis found that HLA-associated TCR beta chains were more clonally expanded and had lower generation probabilities than equally common non-associated chains. A later analysis associated 16,951 TCR beta sequences with specific HLA alleles at a false discovery rate of 0.05. Compared with the roughly 600-donor mean, donors in an Asian-associated ancestry cluster had fewer N-insertions in productive TCRs, according to a later genetic analysis. The classifier was reported to diagnose cytomegalovirus status with high specificity and sensitivity in both the original and validation cohorts. The cohort was sequenced for TCR beta chains only, and without alpha or paired-chain data the features that could be detected were limited. A cluster of highly shared sequence variants was judged likely to represent a technical artifact of the sequencing pipeline.

Libraries were built with the immunoSEQ multiplex PCR assay. A mixture of 60 forward primers for TCR Vbeta segments and 13 reverse primers for TCR Jbeta segments was used in the multiplex PCR. A multiplex PCR assay on genomic DNA amplified the CDR3 region of rearranged TCR beta genes. On the Illumina HiSeq System, the amplified TCR beta libraries were sequenced as 87-base-pair reads. In the paper's pipeline: In a later analysis, tens of millions of unique TCR beta chains were counted across the roughly 670 repertoires, and around 11 million of these chains were shared by at least two donors. To remove PCR and sequencing errors, raw reads were error-corrected and collapsed into unique sequences using a nearest-neighbor algorithm that merged closely related sequences. Alignment of CDR3 sequences to IMGT reference sequences was used to assign V, D and J gene segments. For a sequence to be retained, at least a six-nucleotide match to both a V gene segment and a J gene segment was required. Rearrangements were classified as productive when the CDR3 lacked stop codons and remained in frame with V and J, and all other rearrangements were classified as non-productive. CDR3 was defined according to IMGT convention as the region running from the second conserved V-encoded cysteine to the conserved J-encoded phenylalanine. Sequences without an unambiguous match to a single V gene segment were excluded from the earlier analysis of several hundred of the donors. In an earlier analysis of more than 500 of the donors, a V segment was called functional when productive rearrangements were above 56.7%, and segregating when the standard deviation between donors exceeded 5%. A statistical classification framework was built for diagnosing cytomegalovirus status from the catalog of TCR beta chain sequences. In a later analysis, V and J genes were assigned by comparing TCR nucleotide sequences against IMGT/GENE-DB human TR gene sequences. The TCRdist pipeline was used in a later analysis to assign CDR3 sequences and most-parsimonious VDJ recombination scenarios. A later analysis defined each TCR beta chain by its CDR3 amino acid sequence plus V-gene family, and excluded reads lacking a unique V-gene family. In a later analysis, approximately 640 highly shared, low-generation-probability nucleotide sequences were removed to address suspected cross-contamination and a sequencing artifact. For each public chain, a later analysis derived a clonal expansion index from normalized ranks of inferred template counts within each repertoire. In a later analysis, generation probabilities were computed using a VDJ recombination model fitted to out-of-frame rearrangements, and the results were checked against IGoR. A later analysis scored TCR-TCR, TCR-HLA and TCR-CMV co-occurrence with hypergeometric tests, applying a repertoire-size bias correction to TCR pairs. A later analysis estimated false discovery rates by permuting HLA or CMV assignments 20 times. A later analysis grouped co-occurring TCRs with DBSCAN, adding TCRdist sequence similarity when clustering within HLA-allele-positive subsets. For co-occurrence clustering, repertoires with fewer than 30,000 or more than 120,000 public chains were excluded, along with about five repertoires with anomalous nucleotide sharing. As stored in TCRdb, this immuneACCESS dataset retains in-frame rearrangements with V and J assigned. A fraction of the clones does not appear; measured against another copy, unresolved V genes explain less than half of the discrepancy, and the remainder lacks a known reason. V and J calls and clone size are copied from that table; D and trimming were computed from the DNA. This sample is represented by some 150,000 clones; roughly four fifths of them were singletons. Clones ranked in the top ten supply about 2% of the sample.

The cohort was made up of roughly 670 healthy bone marrow donors. All cohort members were sampled while nominally healthy, although unrecorded immune exposures were likely present. The donor was CMV seropositive and belonged to the group of 250 to 350 seropositive cohort members. Every donor gave a peripheral blood sample, and the peripheral blood mononuclear cells from that sample were used for TCR beta sequencing. Genomic DNA extraction from the blood cell samples was performed with the Qiagen DNeasy Blood Extraction Kit. Concerning this clone: Its antigen target is currently unknown. Base qualities are not at hand, and no much larger clone is one base apart.

This receptor was taken from a woman aged 25 to 45 in good health and CMV-seropositive. This chain joins TRBV5-8 to TRBJ2-7; 10 central nucleotides agree with TRBD2. The sequencing sample was made of PBMCs. The nucleotides read TGTGCCAGCAGACCGGGACTAGCGAGTTACGAGCAGTACTTC. This gives the protein CASRPGLASYEQYF.